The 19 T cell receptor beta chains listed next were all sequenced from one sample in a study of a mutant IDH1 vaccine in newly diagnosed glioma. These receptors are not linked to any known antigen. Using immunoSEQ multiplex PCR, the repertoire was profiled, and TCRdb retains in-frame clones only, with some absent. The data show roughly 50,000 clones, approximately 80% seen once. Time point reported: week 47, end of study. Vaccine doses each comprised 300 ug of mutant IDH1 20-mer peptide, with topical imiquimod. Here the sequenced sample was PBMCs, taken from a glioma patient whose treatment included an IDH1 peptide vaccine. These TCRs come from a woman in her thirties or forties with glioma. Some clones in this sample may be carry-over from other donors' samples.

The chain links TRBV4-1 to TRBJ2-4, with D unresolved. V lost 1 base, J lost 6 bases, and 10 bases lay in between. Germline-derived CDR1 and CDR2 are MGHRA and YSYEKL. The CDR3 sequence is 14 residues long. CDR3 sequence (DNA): TGCGCCAGCAGCCAAGGCCAGTGGGGAAACATTCAGTACTTC. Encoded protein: CASSQGQWGNIQYF.

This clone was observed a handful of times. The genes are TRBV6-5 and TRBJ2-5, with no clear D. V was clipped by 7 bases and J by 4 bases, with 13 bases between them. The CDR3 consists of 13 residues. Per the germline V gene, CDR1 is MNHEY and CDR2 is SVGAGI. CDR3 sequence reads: CASTRTRRETQYF. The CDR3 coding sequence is TGTGCCAGCACCCGAACACGCAGAGAGACCCAGTACTTC.

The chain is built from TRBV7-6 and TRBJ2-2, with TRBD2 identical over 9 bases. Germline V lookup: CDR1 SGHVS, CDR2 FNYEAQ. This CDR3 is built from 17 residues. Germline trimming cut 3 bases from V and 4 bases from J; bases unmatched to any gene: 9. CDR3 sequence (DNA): TGTGCCAGCAGCTTGACTCGGGCGGGGGGGCCCACCGGGGAGCTGTTTTTT. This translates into CASSLTRAGGPTGELFF.

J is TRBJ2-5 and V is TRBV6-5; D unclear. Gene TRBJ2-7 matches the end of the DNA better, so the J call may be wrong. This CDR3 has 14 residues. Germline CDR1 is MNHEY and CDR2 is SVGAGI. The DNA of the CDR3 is TGTGCCAGCAGTCCCTCCCAGCTCCCTCACGAGCAGTACTTC. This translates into CASSPSQLPHEQYF.

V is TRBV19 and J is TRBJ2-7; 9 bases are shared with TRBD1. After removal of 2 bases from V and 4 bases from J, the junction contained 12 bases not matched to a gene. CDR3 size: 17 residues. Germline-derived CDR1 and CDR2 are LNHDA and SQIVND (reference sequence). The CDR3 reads CASSIKVGTGSPYEQYF. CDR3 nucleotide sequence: TGTGCCAGTAGTATAAAGGTCGGGACAGGGTCACCATACGAGCAGTACTTC.

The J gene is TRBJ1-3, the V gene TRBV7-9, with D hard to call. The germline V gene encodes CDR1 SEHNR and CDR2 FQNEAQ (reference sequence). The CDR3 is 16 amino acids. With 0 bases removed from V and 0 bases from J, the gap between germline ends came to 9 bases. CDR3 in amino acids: CASSLAGSYSGNTIYF. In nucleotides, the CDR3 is TGTGCCAGCAGCTTAGCAGGGTCGTACTCTGGAAACACCATATATTTT.

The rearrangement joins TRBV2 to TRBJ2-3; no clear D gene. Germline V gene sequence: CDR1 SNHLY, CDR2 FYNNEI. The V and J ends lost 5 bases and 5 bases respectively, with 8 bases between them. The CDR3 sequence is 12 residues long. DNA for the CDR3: TGTGCCAGCAGTCCTTTAGGAGATACGCAGTATTTT. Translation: CASSPLGDTQYF.

The CDR3 loop is CASSYSVGGIEKLFF. Here the CDR3 DNA reads TGTGCCAGCAGTTACTCGGTGGGGGGGATTGAAAAACTGTTTTTT. The chain couples TRBV6-5 to TRBJ1-4, with D possibly being TRBD1 (5 bases). From germline, CDR1 is MNHEY and CDR2 SVGAGI. Trimming removed 0 bases at V and 7 bases at J, with 12 bases between. The CDR3 is made up of 15 amino acids.

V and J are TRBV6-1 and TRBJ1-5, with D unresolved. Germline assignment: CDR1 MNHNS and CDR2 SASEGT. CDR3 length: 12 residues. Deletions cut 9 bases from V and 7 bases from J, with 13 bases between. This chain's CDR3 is CASTWGVQPQHF. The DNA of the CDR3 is TGTGCCAGTACATGGGGTGTCCAGCCCCAGCATTTT.

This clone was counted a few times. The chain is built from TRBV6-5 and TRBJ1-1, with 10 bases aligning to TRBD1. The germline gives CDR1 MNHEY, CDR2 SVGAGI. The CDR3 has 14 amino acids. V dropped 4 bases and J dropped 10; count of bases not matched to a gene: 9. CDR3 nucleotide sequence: TGTGCCAGCAGTTCCAAGGGGGGACAGGGGCGAGCTTTCTTT. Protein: CASSSKGGQGRAFF.

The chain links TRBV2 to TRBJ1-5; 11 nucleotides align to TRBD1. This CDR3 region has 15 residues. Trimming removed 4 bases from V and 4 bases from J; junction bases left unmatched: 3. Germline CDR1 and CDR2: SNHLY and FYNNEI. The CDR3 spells CASSGGQGGNQPQHF. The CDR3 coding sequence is TGTGCCAGCAGTGGGGGACAGGGGGGGAATCAGCCCCAGCATTTT.

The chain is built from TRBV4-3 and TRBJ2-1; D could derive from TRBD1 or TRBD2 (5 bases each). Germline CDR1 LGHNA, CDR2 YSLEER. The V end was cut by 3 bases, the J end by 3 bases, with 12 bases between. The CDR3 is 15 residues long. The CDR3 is CASSHSGTFYNEQFF. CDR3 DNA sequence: TGCGCCAGCAGCCATTCCGGGACGTTCTACAATGAGCAGTTCTTC.

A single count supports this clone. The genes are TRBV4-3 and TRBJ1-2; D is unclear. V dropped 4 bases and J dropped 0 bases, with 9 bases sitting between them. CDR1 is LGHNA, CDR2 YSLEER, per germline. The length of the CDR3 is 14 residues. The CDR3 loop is CASSPERANYGYTF. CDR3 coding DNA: TGCGCCAGCAGCCCGGAGAGGGCTAACTATGGCTACACCTTC.

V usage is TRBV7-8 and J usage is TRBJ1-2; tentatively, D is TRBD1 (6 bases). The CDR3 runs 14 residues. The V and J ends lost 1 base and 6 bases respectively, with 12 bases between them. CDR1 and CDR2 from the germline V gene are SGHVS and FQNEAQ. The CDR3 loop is CASSLVQGPDGYTF. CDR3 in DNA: TGTGCCAGCAGCTTAGTTCAGGGGCCGGATGGCTACACCTTC.

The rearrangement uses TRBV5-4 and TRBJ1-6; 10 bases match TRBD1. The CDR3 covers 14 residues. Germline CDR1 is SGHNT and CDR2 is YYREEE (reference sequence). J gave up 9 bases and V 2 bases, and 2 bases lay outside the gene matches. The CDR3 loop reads CASSLDRGPSPLHF. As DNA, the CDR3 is TGTGCCAGCAGCTTAGACAGGGGGCCTTCACCCCTCCACTTT.

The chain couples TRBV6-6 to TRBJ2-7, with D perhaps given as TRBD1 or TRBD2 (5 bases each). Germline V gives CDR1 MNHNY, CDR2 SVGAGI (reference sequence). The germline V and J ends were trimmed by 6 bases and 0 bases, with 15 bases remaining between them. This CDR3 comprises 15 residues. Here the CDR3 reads CASSPSGAYSYEQYF. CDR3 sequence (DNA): TGTGCCAGCAGCCCCTCCGGGGCGTACTCCTACGAGCAGTACTTC.

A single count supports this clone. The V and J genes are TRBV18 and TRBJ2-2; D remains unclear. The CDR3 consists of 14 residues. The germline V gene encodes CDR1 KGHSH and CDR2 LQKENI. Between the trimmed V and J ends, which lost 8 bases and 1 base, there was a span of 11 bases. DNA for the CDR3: TGTGCCAGCAGAGTACAACAGAACACCGGGGAGCTGTTTTTT. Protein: CASRVQQNTGELFF.

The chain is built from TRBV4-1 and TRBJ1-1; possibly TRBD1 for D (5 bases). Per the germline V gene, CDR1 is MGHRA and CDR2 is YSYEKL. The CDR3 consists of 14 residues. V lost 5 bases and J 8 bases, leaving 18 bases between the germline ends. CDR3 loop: CASSEGAGKGEAFF. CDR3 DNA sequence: TGCGCCAGCAGCGAAGGGGCTGGGAAGGGCGAAGCTTTCTTT.

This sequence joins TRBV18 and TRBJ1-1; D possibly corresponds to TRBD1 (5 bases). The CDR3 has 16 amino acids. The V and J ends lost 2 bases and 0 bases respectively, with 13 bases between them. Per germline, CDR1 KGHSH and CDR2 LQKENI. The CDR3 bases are TGTGCCAGCTCACCAATGGGGGATGGGATGAACACTGAAGCTTTCTTT. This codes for CASSPMGDGMNTEAFF.